This T cell receptor (beta chain) is from a study of T cell repertoires in cytomegalovirus infection. Study-wide context: Well-studied HLA-B-restricted epitopes and recently identified HLA-C-restricted epitopes of CMV were both used in the study.

TCRdb ran MiXCR on the reads and lists one entry per CDR3 protein. Of approximately 81,000 distinct CDR3 sequences in the sample, more than 20% were seen once. Findings and limits, study-wide: The cumulative frequency of public TCR beta families distinguished individuals who carried CMV together with the relevant HLA. HLA-C-restricted TCR beta clonotypes specific for CMV led the ex vivo response.

This clonotype was detected many times. The antigen remains unidentified. V lost 5 bases, J lost 4 bases, and 15 bases lay in between. Germline loops: CDR1 SGHTA, CDR2 FQGNSA. This CDR3 contains 14 residues. The V gene is TRBV7-2, the J gene TRBJ2-7; D might be TRBD1 (6 bases). The material sequenced was CD8+ T cells from cultured PBMCs, taken from culture after CMV antigen stimulation. This receptor was identified in a human donor in good health (CMV status not recorded). Some clones in this sample may be carry-over from other donors' samples. CDR3 region: CASSPTGTLYEQYF. In nucleotides, the CDR3 is TGTGCCAGCAGCCCCACAGGGACCCTTTACGAGCAGTACTTC.